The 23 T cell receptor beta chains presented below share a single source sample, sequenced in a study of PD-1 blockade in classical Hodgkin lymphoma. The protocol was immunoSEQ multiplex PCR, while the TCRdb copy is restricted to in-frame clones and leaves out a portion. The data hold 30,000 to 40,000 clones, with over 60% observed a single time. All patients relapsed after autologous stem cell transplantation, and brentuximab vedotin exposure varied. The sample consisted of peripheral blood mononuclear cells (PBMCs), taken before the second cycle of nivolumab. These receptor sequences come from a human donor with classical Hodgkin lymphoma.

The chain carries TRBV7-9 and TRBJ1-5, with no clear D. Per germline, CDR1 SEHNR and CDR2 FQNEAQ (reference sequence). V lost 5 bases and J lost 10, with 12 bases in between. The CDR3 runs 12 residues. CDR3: CASSPIGLPQHF. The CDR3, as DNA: TGTGCCAGCAGCCCGATCGGTCTTCCCCAGCATTTT.

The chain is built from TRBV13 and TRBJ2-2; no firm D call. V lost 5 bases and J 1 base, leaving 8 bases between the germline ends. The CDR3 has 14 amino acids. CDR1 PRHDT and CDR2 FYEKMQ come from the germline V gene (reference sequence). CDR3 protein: CASSMGKNTGELFF. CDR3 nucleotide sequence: TGTGCCAGCAGCATGGGGAAGAACACCGGGGAGCTGTTTTTT.

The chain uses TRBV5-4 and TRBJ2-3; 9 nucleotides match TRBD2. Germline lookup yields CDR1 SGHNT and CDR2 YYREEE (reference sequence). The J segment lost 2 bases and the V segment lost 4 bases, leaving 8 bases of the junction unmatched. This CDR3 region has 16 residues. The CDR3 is CASSPVTSGNTDTQYF. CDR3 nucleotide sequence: TGTGCCAGCAGCCCTGTGACTAGCGGTAACACAGATACGCAGTATTTT. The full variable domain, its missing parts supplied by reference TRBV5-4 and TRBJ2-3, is ETGVTQSPTHLIKTRGQQVTLRCSSQSGHNTVSWYQQALGQGPQFIFQYYREEENGRGNFPPRFSGLQFPNYSSELNVNALELDDSALYLCASSPVTSGNTDTQYFGPGTRLTVL.

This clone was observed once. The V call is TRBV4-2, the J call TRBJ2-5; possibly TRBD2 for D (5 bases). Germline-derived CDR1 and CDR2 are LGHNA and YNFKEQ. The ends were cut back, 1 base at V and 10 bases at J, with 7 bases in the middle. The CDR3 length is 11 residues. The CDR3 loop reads CASSQVGVQYF. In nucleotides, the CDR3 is TGTGCCAGCAGCCAAGTCGGGGTCCAGTACTTC.

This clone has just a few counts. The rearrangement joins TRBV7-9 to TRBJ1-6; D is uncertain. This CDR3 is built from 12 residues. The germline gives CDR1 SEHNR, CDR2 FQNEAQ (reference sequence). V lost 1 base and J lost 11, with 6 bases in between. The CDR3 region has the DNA TGTGCCAGCAGCTTAGAAGGAACACCCCTCCACTTT. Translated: CASSLEGTPLHF.

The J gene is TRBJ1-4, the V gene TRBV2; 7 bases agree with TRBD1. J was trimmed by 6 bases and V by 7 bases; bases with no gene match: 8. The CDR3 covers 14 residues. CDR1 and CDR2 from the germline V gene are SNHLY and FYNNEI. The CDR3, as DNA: TGTGCCAGCACCAAGACCGGGACAGATGAAAAACTGTTTTTT. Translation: CASTKTGTDEKLFF.

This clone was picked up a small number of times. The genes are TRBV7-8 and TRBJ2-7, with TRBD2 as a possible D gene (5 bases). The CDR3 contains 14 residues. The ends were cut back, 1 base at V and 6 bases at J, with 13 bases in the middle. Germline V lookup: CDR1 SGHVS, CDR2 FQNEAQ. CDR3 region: CASSLVASHGEQYF. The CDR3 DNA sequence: TGTGCCAGCAGCTTAGTGGCTAGCCATGGCGAGCAGTACTTC.

The CDR3 coding sequence is TGTGCCAGCAGCCTAAGGACTAGCGGGGACACAGATACGCAGTATTTT. Translated: CASSLRTSGDTDTQYF. V usage is TRBV7-2 and J usage is TRBJ2-3; TRBD2 matches at 12 bases. Germline CDR1 is SGHTA and CDR2 is FQGNSA. The CDR3 runs 16 residues. Trimming at V came to 5 bases and at J to 2 bases, leaving 5 bases not matched to a gene.

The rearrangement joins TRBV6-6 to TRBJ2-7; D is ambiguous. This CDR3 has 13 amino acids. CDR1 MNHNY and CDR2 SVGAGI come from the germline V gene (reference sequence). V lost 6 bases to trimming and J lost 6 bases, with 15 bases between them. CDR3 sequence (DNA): TGTGCCAGCAGCCGCTCGGCCAGAGGCGAGCAGTACTTC. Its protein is CASSRSARGEQYF.

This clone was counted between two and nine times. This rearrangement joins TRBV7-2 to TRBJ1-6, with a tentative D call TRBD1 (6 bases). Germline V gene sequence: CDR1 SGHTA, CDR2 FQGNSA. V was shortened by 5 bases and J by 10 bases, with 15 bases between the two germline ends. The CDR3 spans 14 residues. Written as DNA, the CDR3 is TGTGCCAGCAGCCAACAGGGTATCGTGTCACCCCTCCACTTT. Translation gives CASSQQGIVSPLHF.

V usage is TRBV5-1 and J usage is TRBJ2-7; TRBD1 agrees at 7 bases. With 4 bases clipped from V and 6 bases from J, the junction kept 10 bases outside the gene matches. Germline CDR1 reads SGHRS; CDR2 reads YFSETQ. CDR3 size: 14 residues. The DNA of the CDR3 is TGCGCCAGCAGCCCTCAGACAGGGTGGAGCGAGCAGTACTTC. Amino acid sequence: CASSPQTGWSEQYF. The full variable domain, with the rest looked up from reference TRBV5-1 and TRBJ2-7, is KAGVTQTPRYLIKTRGQQVTLSCSPISGHRSVSWYQQTPGQGLQFLFEYFSETQRNKGNFPGRFSGRQFSNSRSEMNVSTLELGDSALYLCASSPQTGWSEQYFGPGTRLTVT.

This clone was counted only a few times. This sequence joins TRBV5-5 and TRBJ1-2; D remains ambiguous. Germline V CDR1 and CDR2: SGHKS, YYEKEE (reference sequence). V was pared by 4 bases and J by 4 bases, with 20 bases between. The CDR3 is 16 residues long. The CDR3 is CASSQSFRANVYGYTF. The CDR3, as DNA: TGTGCCAGCAGCCAGTCTTTCCGGGCCAACGTCTATGGCTACACCTTC.

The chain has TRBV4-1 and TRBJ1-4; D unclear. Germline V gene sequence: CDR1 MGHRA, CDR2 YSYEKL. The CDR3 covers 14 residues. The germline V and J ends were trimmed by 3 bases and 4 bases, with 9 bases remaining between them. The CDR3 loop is CASSHTVYNEKLFF. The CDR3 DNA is TGCGCCAGCAGCCATACAGTTTATAATGAAAAACTGTTTTTT.

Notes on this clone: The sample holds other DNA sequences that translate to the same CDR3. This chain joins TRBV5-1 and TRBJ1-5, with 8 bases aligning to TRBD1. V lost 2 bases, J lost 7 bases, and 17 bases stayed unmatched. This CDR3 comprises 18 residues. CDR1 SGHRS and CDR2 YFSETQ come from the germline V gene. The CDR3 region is CASSLRVYVRDRRQPQHF. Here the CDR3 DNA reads TGCGCCAGCAGCTTAAGGGTCTATGTAAGGGACAGGCGACAGCCCCAGCATTTT.

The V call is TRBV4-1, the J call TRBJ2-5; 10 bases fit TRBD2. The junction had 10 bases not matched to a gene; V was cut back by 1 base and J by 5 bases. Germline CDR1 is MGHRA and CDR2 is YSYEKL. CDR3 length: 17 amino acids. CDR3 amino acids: CASSQVGERGGEETQYF. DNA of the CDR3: TGCGCCAGCAGCCAAGTCGGAGAGCGGGGGGGCGAGGAGACCCAGTACTTC.

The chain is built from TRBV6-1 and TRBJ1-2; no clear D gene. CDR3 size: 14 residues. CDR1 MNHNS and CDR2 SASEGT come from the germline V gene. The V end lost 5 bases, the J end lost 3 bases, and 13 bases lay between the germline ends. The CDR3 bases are TGTGCCAGCAGTCGTAAACAGTCCTACTATGGCTACACCTTC. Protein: CASSRKQSYYGYTF.

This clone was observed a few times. The CDR3: CAWSVSGFGSPLHF. The CDR3 DNA follows: TGTGCCTGGAGTGTAAGCGGGTTTGGTTCACCCCTCCACTTT. The rearrangement links TRBV30 to TRBJ1-6; no definite D call. V lost 0 bases and J lost 9, with 12 bases in between. The V gene's germline CDR1 is GTSNPN and CDR2 SVGIG (reference sequence). The CDR3 runs to 14 residues. The variable domain in full, completed from reference TRBV30 and TRBJ1-6, reads SQTIHQWPATLVQPVGSPLSLECTVEGTSNPNLYWYRQAAGRGLQLLFYSVGIGQISSEVPQNLSASRPQDRQFILSSKKLLLSDSGFYLCAWSVSGFGSPLHFGNGTRLTVT.

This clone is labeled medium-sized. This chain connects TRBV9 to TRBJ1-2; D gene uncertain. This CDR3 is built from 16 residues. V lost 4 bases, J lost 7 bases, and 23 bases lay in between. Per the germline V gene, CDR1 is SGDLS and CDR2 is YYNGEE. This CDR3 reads CASSPREGLPMTGYTF. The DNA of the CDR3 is TGTGCCAGCAGCCCGCGAGAGGGCCTCCCTATGACTGGCTACACCTTC.

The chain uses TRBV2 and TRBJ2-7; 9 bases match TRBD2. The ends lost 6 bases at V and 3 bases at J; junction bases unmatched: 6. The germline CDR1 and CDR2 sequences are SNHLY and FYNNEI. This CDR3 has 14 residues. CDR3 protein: CASRGRGGNYEQYF. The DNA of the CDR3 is TGTGCCAGCAGAGGGCGGGGGGGAAACTACGAGCAGTACTTC.

CDR3 loop: CASSLTSGGVQETQYF. CDR3 nucleotide sequence: TGTGCCAGCAGCTTGACTAGCGGGGGGGTCCAGGAGACCCAGTACTTC. The chain employs TRBV7-9 and TRBJ2-5; 14 bases are a match to TRBD2. Looked up from germline, CDR1 is SEHNR and CDR2 is FQNEAQ (reference sequence). The CDR3 covers 16 residues. Trimming removed 3 bases from V and 5 bases from J; junction bases left unmatched: 5.

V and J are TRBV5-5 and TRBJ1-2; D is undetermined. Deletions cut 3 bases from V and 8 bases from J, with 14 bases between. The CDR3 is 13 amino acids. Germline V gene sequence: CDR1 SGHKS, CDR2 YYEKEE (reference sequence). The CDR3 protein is CASSSTQSSGYTF. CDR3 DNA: TGTGCCAGCAGCTCCACCCAGAGTTCGGGCTACACCTTC.

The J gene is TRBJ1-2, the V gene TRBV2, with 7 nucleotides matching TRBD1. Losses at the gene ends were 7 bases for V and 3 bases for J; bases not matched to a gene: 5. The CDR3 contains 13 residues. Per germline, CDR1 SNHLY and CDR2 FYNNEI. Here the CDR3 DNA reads TGTGCCAGCAAGGGACAGCTTTACTATGGCTACACCTTC. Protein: CASKGQLYYGYTF.

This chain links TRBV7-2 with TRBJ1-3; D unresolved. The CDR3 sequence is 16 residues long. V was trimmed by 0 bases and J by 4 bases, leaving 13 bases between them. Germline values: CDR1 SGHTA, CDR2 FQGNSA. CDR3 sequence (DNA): TGTGCCAGCAGCTTAGCACCATCGCAGACCGGAAACACCATATATTTT. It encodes CASSLAPSQTGNTIYF.